The present entry profiles one T cell receptor beta chain with its context. The antigen is not known. The data were obtained in a study of cytomegalovirus exposure and HLA in healthy donors. Data came from immunoSEQ multiplex PCR; TCRdb stores just in-frame clones and leaves some out. The data show some 150,000 clones, 70% to 90% seen once. The CDR3 contains 17 residues. The ends were cut back, 0 bases at V and 3 bases at J, with 17 bases in the middle. Germline assignment: CDR1 SGHAT and CDR2 FQNNGV. Findings of the study overall: There were fewer than 200 TCR beta chains listed as cytomegalovirus-associated. Reports indicated that the classifier achieved high specificity and sensitivity in diagnosing cytomegalovirus status. Most TCR sequences proved rare, with some public TCRs found in many donors.

The origin of this receptor is a woman aged 30 to 39 in good health and CMV-seropositive. The rearrangement uses TRBV11-2 and TRBJ2-5, with D possibly matching TRBD1 (7 bases). Sequenced input: PBMCs. The chain's CDR3 is CASSLDAEGAGKETQYF. The CDR3 DNA reads TGTGCCAGCAGCTTAGATGCGGAGGGGGCAGGAAAAGAGACCCAGTACTTC.